This T cell receptor (beta chain) was sequenced in a study of shared clonotypes between healthy human individuals. Some clones are missing from TCRdb's copy, which holds only in-frame ones; the method was immunoSEQ multiplex PCR. The top ten clones hold 0.3% to 0.45% of a sample with 2 million to 2.5 million clones, about 90% of them seen once. The CDR3 runs to 12 residues. The germline V gene encodes CDR1 ENHRY and CDR2 SYGVKD. Input material: naive CD4+ T cells from PBMCs. Described subset: CD45RA+ positively selected. The chain links TRBV10-3 to TRBJ2-7, with D hard to call. The receptor was isolated from a man aged 18 to 29 in good health. Some clones in this sample may be carry-over from other donors' samples. CDR3 amino acids: CANGYTTDEQYF. The CDR3 bases are TGTGCGAACGGATATACTACGGACGAGCAGTACTTC.